The T cell receptor (beta chain) under discussion was sequenced for a study of CD8+CD57+ T cells in acquired aplastic anemia. At the level of the study: Across the sorted CD4+ and CD8+ cells, DNA amounts averaged about 3 ug. General study points: The study identified almost 30 CD8+ CDR3 sequences shared by patients and controls.

This clonotype was found a few times. Its antigen is not identified. A read error may be the cause here, since a much bigger clone is one base away. CDR3 and TCR beta VDJ profiling relied on genomic DNA as the template. TCRdb reanalysed the reads using MiXCR and keeps one entry per CDR3 protein. Found here are roughly 150,000 distinct CDR3 sequences, 40% to 50% of them singletons; the top ten hold approximately 2.9%. Sequencing involved patients with CD8+CD57+ cell expansion previously shown by flow cytometry. Patients had undergone no therapy by the time their blood was sampled. The germline V gene encodes CDR1 ENHRY and CDR2 SYGVKD. This CDR3 comprises 12 residues.

This receptor was obtained from a human donor with aplastic anemia. The rearrangement uses TRBV10-3 and TRBJ1-5; D ambiguous. The sequencing input was sorted CD4+, CD8+, or CD8+CD57+ T cells (not recorded which) from PBMCs. For the CDR3, the DNA is TGTGCCAGCAAAATCAGCAATCGGCCCCAGCATTTT. The encoded protein is CASKISNRPQHF.